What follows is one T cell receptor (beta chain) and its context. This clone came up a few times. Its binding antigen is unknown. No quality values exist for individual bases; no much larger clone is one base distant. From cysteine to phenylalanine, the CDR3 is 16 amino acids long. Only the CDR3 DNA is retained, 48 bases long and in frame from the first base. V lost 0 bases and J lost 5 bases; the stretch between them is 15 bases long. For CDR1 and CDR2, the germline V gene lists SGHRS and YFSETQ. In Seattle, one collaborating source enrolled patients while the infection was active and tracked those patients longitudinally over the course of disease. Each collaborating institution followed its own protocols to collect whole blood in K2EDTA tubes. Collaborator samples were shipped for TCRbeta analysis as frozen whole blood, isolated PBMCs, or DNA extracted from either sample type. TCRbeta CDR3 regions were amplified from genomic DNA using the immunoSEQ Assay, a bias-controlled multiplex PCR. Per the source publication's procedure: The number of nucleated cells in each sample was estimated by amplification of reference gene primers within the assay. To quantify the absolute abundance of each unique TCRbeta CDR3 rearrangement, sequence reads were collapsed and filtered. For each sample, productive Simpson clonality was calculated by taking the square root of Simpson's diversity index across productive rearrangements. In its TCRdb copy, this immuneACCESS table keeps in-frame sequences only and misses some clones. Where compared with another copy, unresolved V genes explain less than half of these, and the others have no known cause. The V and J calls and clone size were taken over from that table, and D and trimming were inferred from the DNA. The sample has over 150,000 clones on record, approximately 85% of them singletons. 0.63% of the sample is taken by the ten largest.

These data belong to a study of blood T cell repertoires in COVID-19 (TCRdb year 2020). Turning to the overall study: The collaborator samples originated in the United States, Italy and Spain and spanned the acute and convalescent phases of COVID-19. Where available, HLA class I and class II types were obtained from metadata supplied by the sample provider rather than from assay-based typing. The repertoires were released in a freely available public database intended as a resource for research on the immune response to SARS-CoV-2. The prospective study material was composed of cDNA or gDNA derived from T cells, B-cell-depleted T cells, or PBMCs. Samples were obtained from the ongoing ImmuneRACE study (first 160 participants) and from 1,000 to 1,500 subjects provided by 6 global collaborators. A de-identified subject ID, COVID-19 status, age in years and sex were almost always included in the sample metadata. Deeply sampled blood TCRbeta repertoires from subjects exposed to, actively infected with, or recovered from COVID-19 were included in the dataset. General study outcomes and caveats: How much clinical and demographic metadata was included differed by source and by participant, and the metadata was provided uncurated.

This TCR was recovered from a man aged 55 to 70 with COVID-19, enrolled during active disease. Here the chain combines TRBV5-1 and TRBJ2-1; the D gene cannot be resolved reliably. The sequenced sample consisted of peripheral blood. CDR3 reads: CASSLDARLKDNEQFF. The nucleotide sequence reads TGCGCCAGCAGCTTGGACGCGCGGCTGAAAGACAATGAGCAGTTCTTC.